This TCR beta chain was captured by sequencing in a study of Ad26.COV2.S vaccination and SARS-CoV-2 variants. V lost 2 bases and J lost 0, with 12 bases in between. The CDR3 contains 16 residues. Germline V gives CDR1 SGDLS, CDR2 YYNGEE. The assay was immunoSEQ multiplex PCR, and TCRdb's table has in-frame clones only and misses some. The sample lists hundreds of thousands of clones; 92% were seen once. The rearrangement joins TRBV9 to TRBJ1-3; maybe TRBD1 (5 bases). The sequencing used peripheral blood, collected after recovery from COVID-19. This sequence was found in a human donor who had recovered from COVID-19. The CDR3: CASSVSGTLSGNTIYF. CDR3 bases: TGTGCCAGCAGCGTCTCCGGGACCCTCTCTGGAAACACCATATATTTT.